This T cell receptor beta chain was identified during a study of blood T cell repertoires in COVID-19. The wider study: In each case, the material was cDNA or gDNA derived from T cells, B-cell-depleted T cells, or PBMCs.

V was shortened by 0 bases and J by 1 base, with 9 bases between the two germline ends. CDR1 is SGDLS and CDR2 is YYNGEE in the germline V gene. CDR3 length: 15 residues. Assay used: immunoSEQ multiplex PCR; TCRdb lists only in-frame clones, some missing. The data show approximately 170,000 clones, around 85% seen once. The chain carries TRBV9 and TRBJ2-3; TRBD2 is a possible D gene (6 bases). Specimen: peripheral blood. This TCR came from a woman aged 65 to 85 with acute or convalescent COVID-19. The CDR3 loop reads CASSVGDLRTDTQYF. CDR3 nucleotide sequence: TGTGCCAGCAGCGTAGGGGACTTACGCACAGATACGCAGTATTTT.